The 19 T cell receptor beta chains given below trace back to one sample, sequenced in a study of PD-L1 blockade in urothelial cancer. Time point reported: peripheral blood 6 weeks after treatment start. The protocol was immunoSEQ multiplex PCR, while the TCRdb copy is restricted to in-frame clones and leaves out a portion. The repertoire holds about 130,000 clones, with more than 75% as singletons. Sequenced here: PBMCs, sampled around atezolizumab (anti-PD-L1) treatment. The receptor set was obtained from a man in his fifties with urothelial cancer.

The V gene is TRBV7-9, the J gene TRBJ2-4, with 8 bases aligning to TRBD2. Germline CDR1 reads SEHNR; CDR2 reads FQNEAQ (reference sequence). V gave up 5 bases and J gave up 8 bases; unmatched junction bases: 14. The CDR3 runs 16 residues. CDR3 sequence (DNA): TGTGCCAGCAGCGAAGACAGGACTAGCCCTAGGCACATTCAGTACTTC. This gives the protein CASSEDRTSPRHIQYF.

The genes are TRBV18 and TRBJ2-2; 7 bases match TRBD1. The V gene's germline CDR1 is KGHSH and CDR2 LQKENI. The CDR3 totals 17 residues. The junction had 15 bases not matched to a gene; V was cut back by 6 bases and J by 5 bases. Written as DNA, the CDR3 is TGTGCCAGCTCGATACAACACAGGGGCTACCAGACCGGGGAGCTGTTTTTT. Translated: CASSIQHRGYQTGELFF.

V gene TRBV4-2 combines with J gene TRBJ1-2; 9 bases align to TRBD1. The CDR3 has 16 residues. V trimming: 0 bases; J trimming: 6 bases; junction bases outside the gene matches: 8. Germline CDR1 LGHNA, CDR2 YNFKEQ. CDR3 region: CASSQDHPGTGNGYTF. CDR3 sequence (DNA): TGTGCCAGCAGCCAAGACCATCCCGGGACAGGGAATGGCTACACCTTC.

V usage is TRBV5-1 and J usage is TRBJ1-1, with 9 nucleotides matching TRBD1. Germline CDR1 reads SGHRS; CDR2 reads YFSETQ. The CDR3 has 15 amino acids. V was clipped by 2 bases and J by 5 bases; unmatched bases: 7. In DNA form, the CDR3 reads TGCGCCAGCAGCTTAAAACAGGGGGCTGAGACTGAAGCTTTCTTT. This gives the protein CASSLKQGAETEAFF.

This sequence joins TRBV9 and TRBJ2-1, with D possibly matching TRBD2 (6 bases). Germline V gives CDR1 SGDLS, CDR2 YYNGEE. The CDR3 is made up of 15 amino acids. V gave up 0 bases and J gave up 7 bases, with 14 bases separating them. CDR3 sequence reads: CASSVEPAGINEQFF. DNA for the CDR3: TGTGCCAGCAGCGTAGAACCAGCGGGCATTAATGAGCAGTTCTTC.

This clone was observed once. This CDR3 is CASSIAGDLYEQYF. CDR3 nucleotide sequence: TGTGCCAGTAGTATTGCGGGAGATCTCTACGAGCAGTACTTC. The rearrangement links TRBV19 to TRBJ2-7; TRBD2 aligns across 7 bases. Unmatched junction bases numbered 5, after V lost 3 bases and J lost 3 bases. The CDR3 is 14 residues long. Germline values: CDR1 LNHDA, CDR2 SQIVND (reference sequence).

V is TRBV23-1 and J is TRBJ1-1; possible D gene TRBD1, 6 bases. TRBV23-1 has ORF status, its function being uncertain. Trimming left V 3 bases short and J 2 bases short, with 10 bases between. The CDR3 contains 14 residues. CDR3 bases: TGCGCCAGCAGTCACACACAGGGCAACACTGAAGCTTTCTTT. Translating it yields CASSHTQGNTEAFF.

About this clone itself: One end of the junction varies from germline; a read error may be responsible. V gene TRBV7-7 combines with J gene TRBJ2-5; TRBD1 matches 9 bases. The germline gives CDR1 SSHAT, CDR2 FNYEAQ (reference sequence). The CDR3 is 14 residues long. Here the CDR3 DNA reads TGTGCTAGCAGCTTCCCGGGACAGGGTGAGACCCAGTACTTC. It encodes CASSFPGQGETQYF.

The rearrangement links TRBV5-1 to TRBJ2-1; tentative D call: TRBD1 (6 bases). Germline lookup yields CDR1 SGHRS and CDR2 YFSETQ. The CDR3 is made up of 16 amino acids. With 0 bases removed from V and 6 bases from J, the gap between germline ends came to 16 bases. For the CDR3, the DNA is TGCGCCAGCAGCTTGGGGACAGACCGACCTTTCAATGAGCAGTTCTTC. Residues: CASSLGTDRPFNEQFF.

CDR3 protein: CASSHGRLTNTEAFF. Written as DNA, the CDR3 is TGTGCCAGCTCACACGGGAGACTGACGAACACTGAAGCTTTCTTT. V gene TRBV18 combines with J gene TRBJ1-1, with D uncertain. Germline V gene sequence: CDR1 KGHSH, CDR2 LQKENI. This CDR3 is built from 15 residues. Trimming shortened V by 4 bases and J by 1 base, and 13 bases separated the two germline ends.

This chain links TRBV2 with TRBJ2-1, with 8 bases aligning to TRBD2. The germline V gene encodes CDR1 SNHLY and CDR2 FYNNEI. The CDR3 totals 17 residues. The ends lost 5 bases at V and 3 bases at J; junction bases unmatched: 12. This chain's CDR3 is CASSPLSGMSLYNEQFF. The CDR3 coding sequence is TGTGCCAGCAGTCCTCTTAGCGGGATGAGTCTCTACAATGAGCAGTTCTTC.

The V and J genes are TRBV14 and TRBJ1-4; 9 nucleotides line up with TRBD1. CDR3 length: 15 amino acids. Germline lookup yields CDR1 SGHDN and CDR2 FVKESK. J lost 5 bases, V lost 4 bases, and 5 bases had no gene match. The CDR3 loop is CASSPKGTGNEKLFF. The CDR3 DNA is TGTGCCAGCAGCCCGAAGGGGACAGGGAATGAAAAACTGTTTTTT.

This clone appeared a single time. J is TRBJ2-3 and V is TRBV7-9; 8 bases fit TRBD2. Germline CDR1 SEHNR, CDR2 FQNEAQ (reference sequence). V dropped 1 base and J dropped 3; count of bases not matched to a gene: 6. The CDR3 contains 16 residues. DNA for the CDR3: TGTGCCAGCAGCTTAGGTGGCGGCGGGAGGACAGATACGCAGTATTTT. It is translated as CASSLGGGGRTDTQYF.

The chain employs TRBV2 and TRBJ2-7; TRBD1 matches 7 bases. V shed 8 bases, J shed 3 bases, and the junction held 4 bases outside the gene matches. The length of the CDR3 is 12 residues. Germline V CDR1 and CDR2: SNHLY, FYNNEI. CDR3 protein: CASHRDSYEQYF. As DNA, the CDR3 is TGTGCCAGCCACCGGGACAGCTACGAGCAGTACTTC.

The CDR3 loop reads CASSMAGQDGYTF. CDR3 nucleotides: TGTGCCAGTAGTATGGCGGGACAGGATGGCTACACCTTC. The chain couples TRBV19 to TRBJ1-2; TRBD1 aligns across 8 bases. In germline, CDR1 is LNHDA, CDR2 SQIVND (reference sequence). Unmatched junction bases numbered 3, after V lost 3 bases and J lost 6 bases. There are 13 residues in the CDR3.

The CDR3 protein is CASSRTRFYEQYF. The CDR3 coding sequence is TGTGCCAGCAGCCGGACACGTTTCTACGAGCAGTACTTC. The genes are TRBV7-2 and TRBJ2-7; maybe TRBD1 (5 bases). Germline V gene data show CDR1 as SGHTA and CDR2 as FQGNSA. The CDR3 has 13 amino acids. Trimming stripped 5 bases from V and 3 bases from J, with 11 bases between.

This chain connects TRBV28 to TRBJ1-2; TRBD1 is a possible D gene (6 bases). V lost 3 bases and J 9 bases, leaving 8 bases between the germline ends. The CDR3 sequence is 11 residues long. Germline CDR1 and CDR2: MDHEN and SYDVKM. The chain's CDR3 is CASSLTGSYTF. For the CDR3, the DNA is TGTGCCAGCAGTTTGACAGGCAGCTACACCTTC.

In its sample, this clone was seen once. CDR3 sequence (DNA): TGTGCCAGCAGTGAAGGACAGGGCACCTACAATGAGCAGTTCTTC. This encodes CASSEGQGTYNEQFF. The rearrangement links TRBV6-1 to TRBJ2-1, with 7 nucleotides matching TRBD1. V trimming: 1 base; J trimming: 2 bases; junction bases outside the gene matches: 2. Per germline, CDR1 MNHNS and CDR2 SASEGT. This CDR3 is built from 15 residues.

CDR3 in DNA: TGTGCCAGTACCCGGGACAGGGTTACCAATCAGCCCCAGCATTTT. Translating gives CASTRDRVTNQPQHF. The rearrangement uses TRBV19 and TRBJ1-5; TRBD1 matches 9 bases. The CDR3 is 15 amino acids. V shed 7 bases, J shed 3 bases, and the junction held 7 bases outside the gene matches. Germline V gene data show CDR1 as LNHDA and CDR2 as SQIVND (reference sequence).